The following is a TCR beta chain sequence with its context. The target of this receptor is not known. There are no base qualities to consult, and no much larger clone falls within one base. This sample stems from a study of blood T cells in healthy people across ages (dated by TCRdb to 2015 to 2017). Background for the entire study: In model experiments, template switching captured roughly one uniquely barcoded TCR beta cDNA molecule for every two T cells. The study measured age-related changes in TCR beta repertoire diversity using deep sequencing normalized with unique cDNA molecular identifiers. The donors were divided into four age groups: young (average about 15 years), middle-aged (about 40), aged (about 60) and long-lived (82). Donors of different ages were randomly distributed across sequencing lanes to avoid experimental bias. The study analyzed two additional independent replicas of 1 million unique cDNA reads from the same blood draw for two donors, one aged 18 to 30 and one aged 80 or older. The investigation overall reported the following: Because the CMV infection status of the donors was unknown, age-related changes in expanded clonotypes may potentially have been confounded. Compared with the aged group, the long-lived group had more naive CD4+ T cells, fewer expanded clones and increased TCR diversity, a pattern suggesting age selection. Conclusive comparison of naive and antigen-experienced compartments was prevented by the profiling of bulk unsorted PBMCs. Observed TCR beta diversity per million T cells fell roughly linearly with age, and a significant reduction was already apparent by age around 36. Total diversity estimates from one million sequenced T cells were considered lower bounds and underestimates. Observed TCR beta diversity correlated strongly with the percentage of naive T cells measured by flow cytometry.

Systemically healthy Caucasian individuals from Russia, 35 to 50 in total and aged roughly 6 to 100 years, were included as donors. Approximately 9.3 milliliters of peripheral blood were collected from each donor into EDTA-treated Vacutainer tubes. Ficoll-Paque density-gradient centrifugation was used to isolate PBMCs, with at least 6 million per sample. Trizol reagent was used to extract total RNA from PBMCs, with at least 5 micrograms per sample. The percentages of naive CD45RAhigh/CD27high T cells were determined by flow cytometry on a PBMC aliquot from every donor. The method behind the library was 5' RACE. TCRdb lists the instrument as Illumina HiSeq 2500. A second PCR of about 7 to 12 cycles was run with a J-beta primer mix and a sample-barcoded 5' primer. Each TCR beta cDNA molecule received a unique molecular identifier from a template-switch 5' adaptor carrying 12 random nucleotides. Each sample yielded at least 2.5 million CDR3-containing paired-end reads. First-strand cDNA was synthesized from all RNA with the Mint cDNA synthesis kit, primed by a TRBC-specific oligonucleotide. Following uracil-DNA glycosylase treatment, all cDNA underwent a first 18-cycle PCR with the universal primers M1SS and BC2_uni_R. For the original study's pipeline: Normalization of each sample was performed by random selection of 1 million high-quality reads, each carrying a distinct molecular identifier. Reads sharing molecular identifiers were discarded rather than binned into consensus sequences. MiTCR, set to a Q25 quality threshold and the strictest error-elimination algorithm, was used for CDR3 identification, clonotype clustering and error correction. A nonparametric unseen species model with Euler transformation was used to estimate a lower bound on total TCR beta diversity. TCRdb handled the public reads itself, with Q25 trimming in fastp and clone calling in MiXCR, and kept productive beta chains. Every CDR3 protein is listed once, alongside the most common genes and DNA of its rows. TCRdb, not the authors, supplied the V and J calls. This sample has around 1.1 million distinct CDR3 sequences in its table, and approximately 38% of those were observed once. The ten top clones hold roughly 14% of the sample.

Sequences LGHNT (CDR1) and FRNRAP (CDR2) are obtained from the germline V gene. There are 14 amino acids in the CDR3, from cysteine to phenylalanine inclusive. The entry retains the CDR3 DNA only, 42 bases that are in frame from base 1. V loses 1 base of germline sequence and J loses 7 bases, and the interval between the two ends is 11 bases. This receptor was taken from a man younger than 35 in good health. The sequencing sample was made of blood. This sequence uses TRBV12-5 and TRBJ2-1; the D gene is perhaps TRBD1 or TRBD2, as each covers 5 bases. The CDR3 in this case is CASGLGGAGNEQFF. The nucleotide sequence is TGTGCTAGTGGTTTGGGAGGGGCGGGTAATGAGCAGTTCTTC. Beyond the CDR3, the reference TRBV12-5 and TRBJ2-1 genes provide the residues; the full variable domain reads: DARVTQTPRHKVTEMGQEVTMRCQPILGHNTVFWYRQTMMQGLELLAYFRNRAPLDDSGMPKDRFSAEMPDATLATLKIQPSEPRDSAVYFCASGLGGAGNEQFFGPGTRLTVL.